The clone carrying this T cell receptor beta chain was observed once. Its target is unknown. This record comes from a study of T cell responses to AZD1222 COVID-19 vaccine. Regarding the study as a whole: It should be noted that donors were predominantly white British and more often female, and clonal diversity was possibly underestimated.

Germline V gives CDR1 SGHNT, CDR2 YENEEA. The CDR3 is 14 residues long. Deletions cut 3 bases from V and 6 bases from J, with 11 bases between. Clones were sequenced by immunoSEQ multiplex PCR, and TCRdb holds only the in-frame ones, with some missing. The profile shows nearly 55,000 clones, roughly 90% of them singletons. The sequence derives from an adult who received the AZD1222 COVID-19 vaccine. The chain has TRBV11-3 and TRBJ2-2, with D tentatively TRBD1 or TRBD2 (6 bases each). Source: peripheral blood, taken 28 days after the second AZD1222 dose. This CDR3 is CASSFQRGPGELFF. The DNA for the CDR3 is TGTGCCAGCAGCTTTCAACGGGGGCCCGGGGAGCTGTTTTTT. Based on the CDR3 plus reference TRBV11-3 and TRBJ2-2, the full variable domain is EAGVVQSPRYKIIEKKQPVAFWCNPISGHNTLYWYLQNLGQGPELLIRYENEEAVDDSQLPKDRFSAERLKGVDSTLKIQPAELGDSAVYLCASSFQRGPGELFFGEGSRLTVL.